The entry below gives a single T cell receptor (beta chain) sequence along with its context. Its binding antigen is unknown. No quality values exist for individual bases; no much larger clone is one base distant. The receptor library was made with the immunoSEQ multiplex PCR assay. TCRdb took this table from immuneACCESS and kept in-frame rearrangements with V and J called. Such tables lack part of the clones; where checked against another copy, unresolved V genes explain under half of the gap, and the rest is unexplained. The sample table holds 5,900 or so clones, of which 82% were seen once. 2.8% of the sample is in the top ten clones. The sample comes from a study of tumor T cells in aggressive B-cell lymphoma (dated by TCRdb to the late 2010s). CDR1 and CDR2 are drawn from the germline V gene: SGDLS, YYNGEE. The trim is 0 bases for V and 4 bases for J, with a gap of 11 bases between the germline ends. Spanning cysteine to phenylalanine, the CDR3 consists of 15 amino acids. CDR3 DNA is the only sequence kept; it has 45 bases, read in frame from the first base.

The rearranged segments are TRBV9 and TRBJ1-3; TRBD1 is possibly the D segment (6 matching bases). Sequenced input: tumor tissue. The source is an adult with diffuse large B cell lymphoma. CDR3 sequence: CASSVGGQKGNTIYF. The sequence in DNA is TGTGCCAGCAGCGTAGGGGGACAAAAGGGAAACACCATATATTTT.